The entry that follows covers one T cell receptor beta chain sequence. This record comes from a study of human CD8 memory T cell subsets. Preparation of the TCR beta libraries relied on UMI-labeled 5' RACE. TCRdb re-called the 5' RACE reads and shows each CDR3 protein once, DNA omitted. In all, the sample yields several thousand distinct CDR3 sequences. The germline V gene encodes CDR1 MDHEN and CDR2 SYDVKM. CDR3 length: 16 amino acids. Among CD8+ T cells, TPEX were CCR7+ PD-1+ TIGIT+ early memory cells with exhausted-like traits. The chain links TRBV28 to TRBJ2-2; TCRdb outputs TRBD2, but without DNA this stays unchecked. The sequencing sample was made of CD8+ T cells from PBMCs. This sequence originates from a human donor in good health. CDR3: CASSPPSGRATGELFF.